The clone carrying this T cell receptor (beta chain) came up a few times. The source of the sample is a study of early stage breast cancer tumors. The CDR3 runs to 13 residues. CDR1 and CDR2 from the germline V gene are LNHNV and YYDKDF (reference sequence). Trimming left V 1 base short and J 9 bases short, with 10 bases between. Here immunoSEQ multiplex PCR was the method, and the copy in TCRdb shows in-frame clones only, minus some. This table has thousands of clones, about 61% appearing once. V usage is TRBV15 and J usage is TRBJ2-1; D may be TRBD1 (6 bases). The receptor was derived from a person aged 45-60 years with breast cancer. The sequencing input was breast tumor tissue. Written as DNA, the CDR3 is TGTGCCACCAGCAGAGCCAGGGGAAGTGAGCAGTTCTTC. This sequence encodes CATSRARGSEQFF.